This T cell receptor beta chain was profiled in a study of shared clonotypes between healthy human individuals (dated by TCRdb to the early 2020s). As for the study more broadly: The cohort comprised two women and a few men aged 18 to 49 years. Per donor, three plates each were used for CD4 naive and CD4 memory, two for CD8 naive, and one for CD8 memory. To estimate repertoire size and how much clonotypes are shared between individuals, the study performed deep sequencing of blood TCR repertoires from roughly five healthy adults. To increase sequencing depth and limit assay-specific biases, different laboratories used diverse techniques to prepare libraries and sequence TCR repertoires. Between about 0.9 and 9 billion PBMCs per donor were obtained by leukapheresis.

V loses 11 bases at its end and J loses 7 bases; junction bases beyond the gene matches: 6. Looking up the germline V gene yields CDR1 MDHEN and CDR2 SYDVKM. The CDR3 starts with the cysteine, ends with the phenylalanine, and has 12 residues. Kept here is only the CDR3 DNA, which spans 36 bases and is read in frame from base 1. Using the deep immunoSEQ assay, TCR CDR3 regions were amplified from genomic DNA by multiplex PCR. Extracted genomic DNA from each cell subset was distributed evenly across all wells of several immunoSEQ 96-well plates, and each plate was treated as a replicate. For sorted subsets, around 200 ng genomic DNA, equal to 30,000 or so T cell genomes, was loaded into each replicate PCR. Purified libraries were quantified with a Qubit 3.0 fluorometer, sized on a Bioanalyzer 2100, and re-quantified with the KAPA Library Quantification kit. Every immunoSEQ 96-well plate was sequenced on a dedicated single-read 150-cycle Illumina NextSeq 550 flow cell. Processing in the source paper ran as follows. Because the immunoSEQ output held only junctional sequences and lacked quality scores, the filtering could not match the filtering applied to full-length reads. Sequences were annotated with PyIR, a Python wrapper for IgBLAST v1.9, using IMGT germline references to assign V/J genes and CDR3. Reads with weak V/J assignments (E-value above 1e-6), missing CDR3, stop codons, out-of-frame junctions, or ambiguous translated residues were removed. V3J clonotypes were defined by identical inferred V gene, J gene, and CDR3 amino acid sequence. To compute the percentage overlap between repertoires, the number of shared unique clonotypes was divided by the size of the smaller repertoire. RTK rarefaction, the Chao1 estimator, and Recon v2.1 estimates of unobserved clonotypes were used to assess repertoire richness. Generation probabilities were computed with OLGA for all TCRbeta clonotypes obtained by the gDNA method from several donors. What TCRdb holds here is the immuneACCESS table cut down to in-frame rearrangements. Part of the clones is not present; checked against another copy, under half of the missing clones reflect an unresolved V gene, and the others are unexplained. For V, J and clone size, that table is used; D and trimming come from the DNA. The sample table lists more than 1,200,000 clones, 97% to 99% of them with a count of one. The ten largest clonotypes hold about 0.35% of the sample.

Results and caveats for the whole study, not just this receptor: Sharing across a few donors was observed for about 5% of naive CD4, 3% to 4% of naive CD8, 2% to 2.5% of memory CD4, and about 0.39% of memory CD8 clonotypes. Incomplete sequencing was indicated by rarefaction of sorted-subset datasets, despite the large sequencing depth. Sampling was restricted to blood, and TCR repertoires in tissue are likely to differ from TCR repertoires in blood. Naive subsets generally had larger estimated clonotype richness than memory subsets did. Higher generation probabilities were observed for clonotypes shared by all four sorted-subset donors than for non-shared clonotypes. Pairwise subsampling indicated that sequencing depth was expected to affect the degree of clonotype sharing among donors. The small number of donors limited the genetic and exposure-history diversity represented.

Donors were healthy HIV-negative adults with no recently reported acute infections or vaccinations. All donors were Caucasian adults living in Nashville, Tennessee, USA. CD4+ T cells were enriched through magnetic negative selection, after which naive cells were positively selected on CD45RA and the remaining negative fraction served as the memory subset. Blood was collected by leukapheresis, and PBMCs were isolated by Ficoll-Histopaque density gradient centrifugation and then cryopreserved in liquid nitrogen vapor phase. Analytical flow cytometry was used to check the purity and quantity of each magnetically sorted T cell population. From each sorted fraction, genomic DNA was isolated and quantified by UV absorbance on a Nanodrop 2000c. Comments on this clone: Its specific antigen is unknown. The record has no base qualities; no much larger clone is one base away.

The receptor was derived from a man aged 25-45 years in good health. The sequence joins TRBV28 to TRBJ2-7; 12 nucleotides in the junction match TRBD2. The sample was naive CD4+ T cells sorted from blood. What this sample's cell subset or site label stands for: CD45RA+ positively selected. The CDR3 in this case is CAEASGRGEQYF. At the DNA level, the sequence is TGTGCCGAAGCTAGCGGGAGGGGAGAGCAGTACTTC.